The 7 T cell receptor beta chains below were found in one sample sequenced in a study of T cells in localized non-small cell lung cancer (dated by TCRdb to about 2020). The library relied on the immunoSEQ multiplex PCR assay. What TCRdb holds here is the immuneACCESS table cut down to in-frame rearrangements. Part of the clones is not present; checked against another copy, under half of the missing clones reflect an unresolved V gene, and the others are unexplained. For this sample the table gives 20,000 to 30,000 clones, of which 65% to 85% were detected only once. The ten biggest clones cover 8.5% to 10% of the sample. Material: peripheral blood, obtained before any cancer treatment. Receptors were obtained from a man aged 35-75 years with stage III squamous cell lung carcinoma.

The chain couples TRBV6-4 to TRBJ2-2, with no clear D. The V gene's germline CDR1 is MRHNA and CDR2 SNTAGT. CDR3 size: 14 residues. Between the trimmed V and J ends, which lost 5 bases and 3 bases, there was a span of 10 bases. As DNA, the CDR3 is TGTGCCAGCAGTAGGTCCCCCGACACCGGGGAGCTGTTTTTT. Amino acid sequence: CASSRSPDTGELFF.

The V gene is TRBV7-9, the J gene TRBJ2-1, with TRBD2 matching 10 bases. The ends lost 2 bases at V and 7 bases at J; junction bases unmatched: 5. From germline, CDR1 is SEHNR and CDR2 FQNEAQ (reference sequence). CDR3 size: 15 residues. Here the CDR3 DNA reads TGTGCCAGCAGCTTACTAGCGGGGGTATGGAATGAGCAGTTCTTC. It specifies CASSLLAGVWNEQFF.

This clone is a singleton in its sample. The chain combines TRBV19 with TRBJ2-2; TRBD1 agrees at 7 bases. Germline lookup yields CDR1 LNHDA and CDR2 SQIVND (reference sequence). CDR3 size: 14 residues. V lost 4 bases and J lost 5; bases outside the gene matches: 4. CDR3 bases: TGTGCCAGTAGTAGCCCCAGGGGGACCGGGGAGCTGTTTTTT. Amino acid sequence: CASSSPRGTGELFF.

This clone was found once. The CDR3 DNA sequence: TGTGCCAGCTCACCATACGTATTAGAGACCCAGTACTTC. It translates to CASSPYVLETQYF. This chain connects TRBV18 to TRBJ2-5; no definite D call. The CDR3 covers 13 residues. Between the trimmed V and J ends, which lost 2 bases and 4 bases, there was a span of 8 bases. Germline assignment: CDR1 KGHSH and CDR2 LQKENI.

In its sample, this clone was seen a few times. The V call is TRBV16, the J call TRBJ1-1; 8 nucleotides align to TRBD1. The CDR3 length is 13 residues. CDR1 is KGHSY and CDR2 is FQNENV in the germline V gene. V gave up 5 bases and J gave up 4 bases; unmatched junction bases: 3. The CDR3: CASSAQGGTEAFF. The CDR3 bases are TGTGCCAGCAGCGCACAGGGGGGCACTGAAGCTTTCTTT. Full variable domain (remainder filled in from reference TRBV16 and TRBJ1-1): GEEVAQTPKHLVRGEGQKAKLYCAPIKGHSYVFWYQQVLKNEFKFLISFQNENVFDETGMPKERFSAKCLPNSPCSLEIQATKLEDSAVYFCASSAQGGTEAFFGQGTRLTVV.

J is TRBJ1-3 and V is TRBV19; D gene ambiguous. The CDR3 consists of 15 residues. Between the trimmed V and J ends, which lost 0 bases and 5 bases, there was a span of 11 bases. Looked up from germline, CDR1 is LNHDA and CDR2 is SQIVND (reference sequence). The CDR3 nucleotides are TGTGCCAGTAGTATAGATCCTGGCCGCCGAAACACCATATATTTT. This codes for CASSIDPGRRNTIYF. Supplemented by reference TRBV19 and TRBJ1-3, the full variable domain reads DGGITQSPKYLFRKEGQNVTLSCEQNLNHDAMYWYRQDPGQGLRLIYYSQIVNDFQKGDIAEGYSVSREKKESFPLTVTSAQKNPTAFYLCASSIDPGRRNTIYFGEGSWLTVV.

The V call is TRBV2, the J call TRBJ1-3; D not certain. The CDR3 is 16 amino acids. The germline V gene has CDR1 SNHLY and CDR2 FYNNEI. Trimming took 5 bases from V and 0 from J, leaving 14 bases between them. CDR3: CASSSGLEGSGNTIYF. CDR3 in DNA: TGTGCCAGCAGTTCGGGGTTGGAGGGCTCTGGAAACACCATATATTTT.